The next 18 T cell receptor beta chains were all read from a single sample in a study of memory CD4+ T cells and cytomegalovirus serostatus. Single viable CD3+CD4+CD8-CD45RO+ cells were sorted as the memory CD4+ T cells. Here immunoSEQ multiplex PCR was the method, and the copy in TCRdb shows in-frame clones only, minus some. The sample records around 40,000 clones, approximately 78% being singletons. Sample: memory CD4+ T cells from blood. These receptors were taken from an adult in good health and CMV-seronegative.

The rearrangement uses TRBV5-1 and TRBJ1-4; no firm D call. Germline V gene lookup returns CDR1 SGHRS and CDR2 YFSETQ. The length of the CDR3 is 15 residues. Between the trimmed V and J ends, which lost 1 base and 3 bases, there was a span of 10 bases. CDR3 nucleotides: TGCGCCAGCAGCTTGTTACAGCCTTCTAATGAAAAACTGTTTTTT. Translation: CASSLLQPSNEKLFF.

V usage is TRBV7-8 and J usage is TRBJ2-2; D gene unclear. CDR3 length: 16 residues. Trimming removed 2 bases at V and 5 bases at J, with 15 bases between. The germline gives CDR1 SGHVS, CDR2 FQNEAQ. CDR3: CASSLTPNPNTGELFF. Here the CDR3 DNA reads TGTGCCAGCAGCTTAACCCCGAACCCTAATACCGGGGAGCTGTTTTTT.

The J gene is TRBJ1-4, the V gene TRBV4-1; 9 bases line up with TRBD1. The CDR3 has 15 residues. Germline CDR1 MGHRA, CDR2 YSYEKL. The J segment lost 7 bases and the V segment lost 4 bases, leaving 7 bases of the junction unmatched. CDR3 region: CASSLRQGGSEKLFF. The DNA for the CDR3 is TGCGCCAGCAGCCTCCGACAGGGGGGAAGTGAAAAACTGTTTTTT.

This clone was observed once. V gene TRBV7-2 combines with J gene TRBJ1-5, with D hard to call. The CDR3 runs 12 residues. CDR1 is SGHTA and CDR2 is FQGNSA in the germline V gene. V was cut by 6 bases and J by 6 bases, with 9 bases left in between. The CDR3 region has the DNA TGTGCCAGCAGGGGATTCGGTCAGCCCCAGCATTTT. Encoded protein: CASRGFGQPQHF.

This chain connects TRBV7-2 to TRBJ1-1; no clear D. This CDR3 contains 14 residues. Trimming cost V 1 base and J 1 base, with 7 bases left between them. The germline V gene encodes CDR1 SGHTA and CDR2 FQGNSA. The CDR3 sequence: CASSLGHSNTEAFF. The CDR3 DNA reads as TGTGCCAGCAGCTTAGGGCACTCGAACACTGAAGCTTTCTTT.

J is TRBJ2-5 and V is TRBV29-1; 7 bases line up with TRBD2. Unmatched junction bases numbered 7, after V lost 7 bases and J lost 5 bases. This CDR3 comprises 12 residues. Germline CDR1 SQVTM, CDR2 ANQGSEA. CDR3 nucleotide sequence: TGCAGCGGGTTCGGTAGCGGGGAGACCCAGTACTTC. This gives the protein CSGFGSGETQYF.

This clone has more than one count but fewer than ten. V gene TRBV6-1 combines with J gene TRBJ2-7; 11 nucleotides agree with TRBD2. CDR1 and CDR2 from the germline V gene are MNHNS and SASEGT. This CDR3 spans 15 amino acids. V was clipped by 7 bases and J by 3 bases; unmatched bases: 8. The CDR3 sequence: CASTTGLAAIYEQYF. CDR3 bases: TGTGCCAGCACTACGGGACTAGCGGCAATCTACGAGCAGTACTTC.

The rearrangement links TRBV5-4 to TRBJ2-7; 8 nucleotides line up with TRBD1. V trimming: 1 base; J trimming: 0 bases; junction bases outside the gene matches: 3. The CDR3 is 15 residues long. Looked up from germline, CDR1 is SGHNT and CDR2 is YYREEE (reference sequence). CDR3 sequence: CASSLTGQGSYEQYF. The CDR3 DNA reads as TGTGCCAGCAGCTTGACTGGACAGGGCTCCTACGAGCAGTACTTC.

CDR3 nucleotide sequence: TGTGCCTGGTCGCCAGGGAGGGGGGAGCTGTTTTTT. Residues: CAWSPGRGELFF. The chain employs TRBV30 and TRBJ2-2, with D maybe TRBD2 (6 bases). The germline CDR1 and CDR2 sequences are GTSNPN and SVGIG (reference sequence). Trimming stripped 5 bases from V and 8 bases from J, with 12 bases between. This CDR3 contains 12 residues.

This chain joins TRBV18 and TRBJ1-1, with TRBD1 as a possible D gene (5 bases). V lost 2 bases and J lost 1, with 11 bases in between. Germline V gene data show CDR1 as KGHSH and CDR2 as LQKENI. The CDR3 runs 15 residues. The CDR3 DNA follows: TGTGCCAGCTCACCAGGGGACTTATGGAACACTGAAGCTTTCTTT. Translation: CASSPGDLWNTEAFF.

As DNA, the CDR3 is TGTGCCAGCAACATTAGGGGCGGGGGCCAAGAGACCCAGTACTTC. It yields the protein CASNIRGGGQETQYF. J is TRBJ2-5 and V is TRBV9; the match to TRBD2 covers 7 bases. CDR3 length: 15 residues. The ends lost 6 bases at V and 1 base at J; junction bases unmatched: 9. Germline-derived CDR1 and CDR2 are SGDLS and YYNGEE.

V and J are TRBV29-1 and TRBJ1-2, with 9 nucleotides matching TRBD1. Germline loops: CDR1 SQVTM, CDR2 ANQGSEA. CDR3 size: 12 residues. With V trimmed by 4 bases and J by 6 bases, 3 bases remained unmatched. The CDR3 nucleotides read TGCAGCGTTGGGGGACAGGGAAATGGCTACACCTTC. This codes for CSVGGQGNGYTF.

V and J are TRBV4-1 and TRBJ1-2, with a weak D call TRBD1 (5 bases). Germline V gene lookup returns CDR1 MGHRA and CDR2 YSYEKL. Trimming cost V 4 bases and J 6 bases, with 21 bases left between them. This CDR3 comprises 16 residues. CDR3 in amino acids: CASSRETEGNRNGYTF. In nucleotides, the CDR3 is TGCGCCAGCAGCCGAGAGACGGAGGGGAACAGGAATGGCTACACCTTC.

V and J are TRBV14 and TRBJ1-3, with 8 bases aligning to TRBD1. V dropped 4 bases and J dropped 1; count of bases not matched to a gene: 12. The CDR3 runs to 18 residues. Germline V CDR1 and CDR2: SGHDN, FVKESK. The CDR3 bases are TGTGCCAGCAGCCGCCAAAGCGGGAACAGGGGGTCTGGAAACACCATATATTTT. Translation: CASSRQSGNRGSGNTIYF.

This sequence joins TRBV7-8 and TRBJ1-1, with D possibly being TRBD1 (5 bases). The length of the CDR3 is 14 residues. Germline CDR1 is SGHVS and CDR2 is FQNEAQ. V was clipped by 3 bases and J by 3 bases, with 11 bases between them. CDR3 residues: CASSFDGTDTEAFF. The CDR3 DNA follows: TGTGCCAGCAGCTTCGACGGGACTGACACTGAAGCTTTCTTT.

This clone was found a few times. This chain connects TRBV6-6 to TRBJ1-1, with D maybe TRBD1 (5 bases). From germline, CDR1 is MNHNY and CDR2 SVGAGI (reference sequence). The CDR3 is 14 amino acids. Deletions cut 4 bases from V and 5 bases from J, with 14 bases between. In nucleotides, the CDR3 is TGTGCCAGCAGTTCTTTCGGCGGGGGTACTGAAGCTTTCTTT. Its protein is CASSSFGGGTEAFF.

The chain joins TRBV11-2 to TRBJ1-3; D is ambiguous. Trimming took 3 bases from V and 1 from J, leaving 7 bases between them. CDR1 is SGHAT and CDR2 is FQNNGV in the germline V gene. The CDR3 sequence is 14 residues long. In DNA form, the CDR3 reads TGTGCCAGCAGCTTCGCACGGTCTGGAAACACCATATATTTT. This gives the protein CASSFARSGNTIYF.

Only a few counts were recorded for this clone. The chain recombines TRBV11-2 with TRBJ1-1; D not resolved. This CDR3 region has 13 residues. CDR1 is SGHAT and CDR2 is FQNNGV in the germline V gene. Trimming left V 1 base short and J 5 bases short, with 8 bases between. The CDR3 DNA sequence: TGTGCCAGCAGCTTAGGTTCCAGAACTGAAGCTTTCTTT. Its protein product is CASSLGSRTEAFF.